This T cell receptor beta chain came from a study of CD8 T cells in ankylosing spondylitis. TCRdb recomputed calls from the 5' RACE reads with MiXCR, one row per CDR3 protein. The sample contains approximately 300,000 distinct CDR3 sequences, over 15% of which appear only once. This clonotype was counted a few times. V lost 5 bases, J lost 0 bases, and 3 bases stayed unmatched. This CDR3 has 15 amino acids. Germline CDR1 and CDR2: SGHVS and FQNEAQ. Material: blood, either unsorted or a sorted T cell fraction (not recorded which). The receptor's source is a male donor with ankylosing spondylitis or in good health (not recorded which). V usage is TRBV7-8 and J usage is TRBJ2-3, with TRBD1 matching over 9 bases. Written as DNA, the CDR3 is TGTGCCAGCAGCATTGGACAGGGGAGCACAGATACGCAGTATTTT. Its protein product is CASSIGQGSTDTQYF.